The 24 T cell receptor beta chains listed next were all sequenced from one sample in a study of T-cell memory formation after mild COVID-19. Each CDR3 protein gets one entry after TCRdb re-called the 5' RACE reads with MiXCR. The sample holds roughly 450,000 distinct CDR3 sequences; 18% are singletons and the top ten take around an eighth. The sample taken for sequencing was PBMCs or a T cell subset sorted from them (not recorded which). The receptor set was obtained from an adult woman who had mild COVID-19 (a few samples of this study predate the infection). Cell type and time point are not known.

This clonotype was picked up a small number of times. CDR3 nucleotides: TGTGCCAGCAGCCCCCTTAAAAACATTCAGTACTTC. As protein: CASSPLKNIQYF. V usage is TRBV7-2 and J usage is TRBJ2-4, with D hard to call. Germline CDR1 SGHTA, CDR2 FQGNSA. Trimming stripped 5 bases from V and 4 bases from J, with 6 bases between. The CDR3 has 12 amino acids.

This clonotype turned up a few times. The chain is built from TRBV5-1 and TRBJ2-1; TRBD2 matches at 7 bases. The CDR3 is made up of 16 amino acids. Trimming removed 1 base from V and 2 bases from J; junction bases left unmatched: 6. CDR1 and CDR2 from the germline V gene are SGHRS and YFSETQ. The CDR3 DNA sequence: TGCGCCAGCAGCTTGTTTCGGGAGGCCCCCTACAATGAGCAGTTCTTC. The encoded protein is CASSLFREAPYNEQFF.

The chain has TRBV6-5 and TRBJ2-7, with 8 bases identical to TRBD1. The junction had 3 bases not matched to a gene; V was cut back by 0 bases and J by 2 bases. The CDR3 has 15 amino acids. Germline CDR1 is MNHEY and CDR2 is SVGAGI. CDR3 residues: CASSYSGQATYEQYF. The CDR3 nucleotides read TGTGCCAGCAGTTACTCGGGACAGGCTACCTACGAGCAGTACTTC.

The chain couples TRBV7-2 to TRBJ1-1, with D possibly being TRBD1 (5 bases). The CDR3 has 13 amino acids. Germline CDR1 is SGHTA and CDR2 is FQGNSA. The germline V and J ends were trimmed by 5 bases and 7 bases, with 14 bases remaining between them. This CDR3 reads CASSPMGQREAFF. The CDR3, as DNA: TGTGCCAGCAGCCCTATGGGGCAGCGTGAAGCTTTCTTT.

V is TRBV7-9 and J is TRBJ2-1; tentatively, D is TRBD2 (6 bases). The CDR3 has 15 residues. Deletions cut 1 base from V and 10 bases from J, with 17 bases between. Germline V lookup: CDR1 SEHNR, CDR2 FQNEAQ (reference sequence). The CDR3 region has the DNA TGTGCCAGCAGCTTAGAACTAAATCCGGGACTGGAGCAGTTCTTC. Amino acids: CASSLELNPGLEQFF.

This clonotype showed up just a few times. The chain has TRBV9 and TRBJ2-1, with 7 bases matching TRBD2. After removal of 0 bases from V and 0 bases from J, the junction contained 6 bases not matched to a gene. Per the germline V gene, CDR1 is SGDLS and CDR2 is YYNGEE. The CDR3 runs to 17 residues. The CDR3 sequence: CASSVDPGGDSYNEQFF. In DNA form, the CDR3 reads TGTGCCAGCAGCGTAGACCCGGGGGGTGACTCCTACAATGAGCAGTTCTTC.

The chain combines TRBV4-2 with TRBJ2-7, with 12 nucleotides matching TRBD1. The germline V gene encodes CDR1 LGHNA and CDR2 YNFKEQ. The CDR3 consists of 16 residues. After removal of 1 base from V and 5 bases from J, the junction contained 6 bases not matched to a gene. CDR3 in amino acids: CASSQGLRDRGHEQYF. As DNA, the CDR3 is TGTGCCAGCAGCCAAGGGCTCCGGGACAGGGGGCACGAGCAGTACTTC.

The chain employs TRBV2 and TRBJ2-7; tentative D call: TRBD1 (7 bases). The V gene lost 10 bases and the J gene lost 5 bases, with 21 bases spanning the gap. The CDR3 covers 14 residues. Germline-derived CDR1 and CDR2 are SNHLY and FYNNEI. CDR3 DNA sequence: TGTGCCATCGACGTCCGGGGGACAGTCCACGAGCAGTACTTC. It codes for CAIDVRGTVHEQYF. Full variable domain (rest looked up from reference TRBV2 and TRBJ2-7): EPEVTQTPSHQVTQMGQEVILRCVPISNHLYFYWYRQILGQKVEFLVSFYNNEISEKSEIFDDQFSVERPDGSNFTLKIRSTKLEDSAMYFCAIDVRGTVHEQYFGPGTRLTVT.

The rearrangement uses TRBV14 and TRBJ2-1, with D perhaps matching TRBD2 (5 bases). Germline loops: CDR1 SGHDN, CDR2 FVKESK. Trimming removed 4 bases at V and 9 bases at J, with 13 bases between. The CDR3 length is 13 residues. The CDR3 region has the DNA TGTGCCAGCAGCCCCTCTAGCTTCAGTGAGCAGTTCTTC. Translated: CASSPSSFSEQFF.

This clonotype was detected a few times. CDR3 region: CAIAGGSTDTQYF. Here the CDR3 DNA reads TGTGCCATAGCGGGGGGTAGCACAGATACGCAGTATTTT. This rearrangement joins TRBV10-3 to TRBJ2-3; 9 bases agree with TRBD2. There are 13 residues in the CDR3. CDR1 ENHRY and CDR2 SYGVKD come from the germline V gene. V gave up 9 bases and J gave up 0 bases; unmatched junction bases: 1.

The chain recombines TRBV5-1 with TRBJ2-1, with 9 nucleotides matching TRBD1. Trimming took 3 bases from V and 8 from J; bases not matched to a gene: 6. The length of the CDR3 is 14 residues. Germline CDR1 and CDR2: SGHRS and YFSETQ. CDR3 sequence reads: CASSSGQGGDEQFF. The CDR3 nucleotides read TGCGCCAGCAGCTCGGGACAGGGAGGCGATGAGCAGTTCTTC.

The gene calls are TRBV7-9 and TRBJ1-2; D call uncertain. Germline CDR1 SEHNR, CDR2 FQNEAQ (reference sequence). V lost 3 bases and J lost 4, with 18 bases in between. This CDR3 spans 16 amino acids. The CDR3 bases are TGTGCCAGCAGCTTCCGGACGGGCCTTTCTGGCTATGGCTACACCTTC. It codes for CASSFRTGLSGYGYTF.

This clonotype turned up a few times. The chain joins TRBV20-1 to TRBJ2-7; D may be TRBD1 or TRBD2 (5 bases each). The CDR3 length is 15 residues. Germline V CDR1 and CDR2: DFQATT, SNEGSKA (reference sequence). Trimming shortened V by 3 bases and J by 0 bases, and 15 bases separated the two germline ends. The DNA of the CDR3 is TGCAGTGCTAGGGGGGAGAGGGTACCCTCCTACGAGCAGTACTTC. Encoded protein: CSARGERVPSYEQYF.

The chain is built from TRBV5-1 and TRBJ2-1; 12 nucleotides match TRBD2. The CDR3 contains 16 residues. CDR1 and CDR2 (germline): SGHRS, YFSETQ. V was clipped by 0 bases and J by 12 bases; unmatched bases: 10. CDR3: CASSLGGLAGGERQFF. CDR3 in DNA: TGCGCCAGCAGCTTGGGAGGTCTAGCGGGAGGGGAACGGCAGTTCTTC.

In its sample, this clonotype was seen many times. V is TRBV6-2 or TRBV6-3 and J is TRBJ1-2; weak D call: TRBD1 (6 bases). This CDR3 comprises 12 residues. Germline-derived CDR1 and CDR2 are MNHEY and SVGEGT. Trimming cost V 6 bases and J 2 bases, with 7 bases left between them. The CDR3 nucleotides read TGTGCCAGCAGCACAGGGAACTATGGCTACACCTTC. Encoded protein: CASSTGNYGYTF.

This rearrangement joins TRBV7-2 to TRBJ2-1; D is unresolved. The CDR3 totals 16 residues. V was trimmed by 6 bases and J by 7 bases, leaving 22 bases between them. Germline lookup yields CDR1 SGHTA and CDR2 FQGNSA. The CDR3 sequence: CASRTEGTSGANEQFF. CDR3 DNA sequence: TGTGCCAGCAGGACCGAAGGAACGTCCGGAGCAAATGAGCAGTTCTTC.

This clonotype occurred a few times. The chain joins TRBV20-1 to TRBJ1-1; D may be TRBD1 (6 bases). The CDR3 runs to 12 residues. The V end lost 5 bases, the J end lost 5 bases, and 12 bases lay between the germline ends. The germline gives CDR1 DFQATT, CDR2 SNEGSKA (reference sequence). In nucleotides, the CDR3 is TGCAGTGCTGCACAGGGTACTACTGAAGCTTTCTTT. Translating it yields CSAAQGTTEAFF.

The chain combines TRBV6-1 with TRBJ1-1; D not resolved. The CDR3 totals 13 residues. Trimming removed 3 bases at V and 7 bases at J, with 12 bases between. The germline CDR1 and CDR2 sequences are MNHNS and SASEGT. CDR3 region: CASSDLGPLEAFF. CDR3 in DNA: TGTGCCAGCAGTGACCTCGGCCCACTTGAAGCTTTCTTT.

CDR3 sequence: CATSHGDIRTGELFF. The CDR3 region has the DNA TGTGCCACCAGTCATGGGGACATTCGCACCGGGGAGCTGTTTTTT. V is TRBV15 and J is TRBJ2-2; TRBD1 is a possible D gene (6 bases). CDR1 is LNHNV, CDR2 YYDKDF, per germline (reference sequence). V dropped 6 bases and J dropped 4 bases, with 15 bases sitting between them. The CDR3 totals 15 residues.

This clonotype came up a few times. This sequence joins TRBV5-1 and TRBJ2-3, with 8 bases matching TRBD1. V dropped 3 bases and J dropped 6; count of bases not matched to a gene: 21. Germline CDR1 SGHRS, CDR2 YFSETQ. The CDR3 contains 19 residues. The CDR3 sequence is CASSSRDRRQGQDSDTQYF. CDR3 bases: TGCGCCAGCAGCTCCCGGGACAGGCGTCAGGGCCAGGATTCGGATACGCAGTATTTT.

A few counts support this clonotype. The chain links TRBV11-2 to TRBJ2-7, with D perhaps matching TRBD1 (6 bases). Germline-derived CDR1 and CDR2 are SGHAT and FQNNGV. Trimming stripped 3 bases from V and 9 bases from J, with 15 bases between. This CDR3 region has 13 residues. The CDR3, as DNA: TGTGCCAGCAGCTTGGACCAGGGGCGGGTGCAGTACTTC. Its protein is CASSLDQGRVQYF.

The J gene is TRBJ2-3, the V gene TRBV5-1; 7 nucleotides match TRBD2. The CDR3 runs to 16 residues. Germline CDR1 is SGHRS and CDR2 is YFSETQ. V gave up 4 bases and J gave up 3 bases; unmatched junction bases: 11. The CDR3 DNA reads as TGCGCCAGCAGCGCAGGGACTACCCTAGCAACAGATACGCAGTATTTT. Protein: CASSAGTTLATDTQYF.

V gene TRBV5-1 combines with J gene TRBJ1-2; D gene ambiguous. V was clipped by 0 bases and J by 5 bases, with 14 bases between them. This CDR3 comprises 15 residues. Looked up from germline, CDR1 is SGHRS and CDR2 is YFSETQ. The CDR3 protein is CASSLEAAVGYGYTF. As DNA, the CDR3 is TGCGCCAGCAGCTTGGAGGCAGCGGTTGGGTATGGCTACACCTTC.

This clonotype was seen many times. The chain has TRBV7-9 and TRBJ1-5; D is unclear. Deletions cut 1 base from V and 4 bases from J, with 5 bases between. This CDR3 region has 13 residues. Germline V CDR1 and CDR2: SEHNR, FQNEAQ (reference sequence). The CDR3 DNA sequence: TGTGCCAGCAGCTTAGGGCTTAATCAGCCCCAGCATTTT. Residues: CASSLGLNQPQHF.